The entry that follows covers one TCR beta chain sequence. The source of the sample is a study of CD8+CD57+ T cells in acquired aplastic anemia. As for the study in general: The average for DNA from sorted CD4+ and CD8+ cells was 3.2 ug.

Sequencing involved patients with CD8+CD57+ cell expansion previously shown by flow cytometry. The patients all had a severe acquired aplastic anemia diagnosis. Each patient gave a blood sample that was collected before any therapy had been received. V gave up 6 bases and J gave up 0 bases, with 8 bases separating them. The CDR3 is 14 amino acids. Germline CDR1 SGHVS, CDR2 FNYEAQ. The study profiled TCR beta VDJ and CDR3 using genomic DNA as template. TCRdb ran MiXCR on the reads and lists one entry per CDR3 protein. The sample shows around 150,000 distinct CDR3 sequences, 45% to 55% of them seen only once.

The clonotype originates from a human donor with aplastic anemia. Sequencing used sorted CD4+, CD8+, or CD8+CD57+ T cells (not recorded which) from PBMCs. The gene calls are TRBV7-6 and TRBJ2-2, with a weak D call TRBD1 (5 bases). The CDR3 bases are TGTGCCAGCAGTCGACAGCCGAACACCGGGGAGCTGTTTTTT. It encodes CASSRQPNTGELFF. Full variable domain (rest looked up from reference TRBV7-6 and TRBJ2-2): GAGVSQSPRYKVTKRGQDVALRCDPISGHVSLYWYRQALGQGPEFLTYFNYEAQQDKSGLPNDRFSAERPEGSISTLTIQRTEQRDSAMYRCASSRQPNTGELFFGEGSRLTVL.